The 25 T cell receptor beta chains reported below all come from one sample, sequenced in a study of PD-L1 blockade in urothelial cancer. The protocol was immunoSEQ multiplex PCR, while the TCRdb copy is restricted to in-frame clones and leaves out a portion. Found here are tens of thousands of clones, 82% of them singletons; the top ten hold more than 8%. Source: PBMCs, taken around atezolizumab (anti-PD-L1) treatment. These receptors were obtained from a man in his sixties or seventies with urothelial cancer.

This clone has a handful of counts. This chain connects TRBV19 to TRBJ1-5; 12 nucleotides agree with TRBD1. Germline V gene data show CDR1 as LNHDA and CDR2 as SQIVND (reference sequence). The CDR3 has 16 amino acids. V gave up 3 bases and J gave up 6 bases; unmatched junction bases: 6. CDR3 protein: CASSIGGGQGAQPQHF. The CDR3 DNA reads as TGTGCCAGTAGTATCGGGGGGGGACAGGGGGCTCAGCCCCAGCATTTT.

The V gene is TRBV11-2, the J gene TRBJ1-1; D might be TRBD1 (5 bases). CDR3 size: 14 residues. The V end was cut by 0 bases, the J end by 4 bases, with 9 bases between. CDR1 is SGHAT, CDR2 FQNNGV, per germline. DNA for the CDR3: TGTGCCAGCAGCTTAGATACCGGGGGCACTGAAGCTTTCTTT. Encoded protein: CASSLDTGGTEAFF.

CDR3 DNA sequence: TGTGCCAGCAGTTACTCTAGCGGGAGCTACGAGCAGTACTTC. Its translation: CASSYSSGSYEQYF. The J gene is TRBJ2-7, the V gene TRBV6-5; 9 bases align to TRBD2. This CDR3 region has 14 residues. With 0 bases clipped from V and 3 bases from J, the junction kept 0 bases outside the gene matches. Germline CDR1 MNHEY, CDR2 SVGAGI.

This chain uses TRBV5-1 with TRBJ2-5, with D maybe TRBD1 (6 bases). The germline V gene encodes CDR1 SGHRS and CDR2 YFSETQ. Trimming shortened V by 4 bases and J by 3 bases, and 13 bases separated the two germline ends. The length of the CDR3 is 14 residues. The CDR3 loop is CASSPQGSEETQYF. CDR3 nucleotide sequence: TGCGCCAGCAGCCCACAGGGAAGTGAAGAGACCCAGTACTTC.

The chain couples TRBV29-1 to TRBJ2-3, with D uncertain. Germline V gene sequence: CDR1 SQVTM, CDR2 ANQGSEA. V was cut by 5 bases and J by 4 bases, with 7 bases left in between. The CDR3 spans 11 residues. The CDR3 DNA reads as TGCAGCGTTTCAGGCCCAGATACGCAGTATTTT. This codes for CSVSGPDTQYF.

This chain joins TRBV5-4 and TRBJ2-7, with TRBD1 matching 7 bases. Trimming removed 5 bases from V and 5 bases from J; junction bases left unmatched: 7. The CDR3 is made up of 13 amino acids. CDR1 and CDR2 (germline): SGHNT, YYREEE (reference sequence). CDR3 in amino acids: CASSPTGNDEQYF. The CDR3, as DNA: TGTGCCAGCAGTCCGACAGGGAACGACGAGCAGTACTTC. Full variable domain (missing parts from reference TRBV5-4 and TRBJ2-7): ETGVTQSPTHLIKTRGQQVTLRCSSQSGHNTVSWYQQALGQGPQFIFQYYREEENGRGNFPPRFSGLQFPNYSSELNVNALELDDSALYLCASSPTGNDEQYFGPGTRLTVT.

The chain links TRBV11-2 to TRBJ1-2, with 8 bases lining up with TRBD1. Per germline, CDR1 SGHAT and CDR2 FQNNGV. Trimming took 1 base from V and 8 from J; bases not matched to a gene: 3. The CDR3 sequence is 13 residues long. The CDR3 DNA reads TGTGCCAGCAGCTTAGGACAGGGGAGCGGCTACACCTTC. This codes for CASSLGQGSGYTF.

In DNA form, the CDR3 reads TGTGCCAGTAGTCCCCCGAGGGAGAACTATGGCTACACCTTC. It encodes CASSPPRENYGYTF. The rearrangement links TRBV19 to TRBJ1-2; D remains ambiguous. Per germline, CDR1 LNHDA and CDR2 SQIVND (reference sequence). The CDR3 loop spans 14 amino acids. The germline V and J ends were trimmed by 5 bases and 2 bases, with 12 bases remaining between them.

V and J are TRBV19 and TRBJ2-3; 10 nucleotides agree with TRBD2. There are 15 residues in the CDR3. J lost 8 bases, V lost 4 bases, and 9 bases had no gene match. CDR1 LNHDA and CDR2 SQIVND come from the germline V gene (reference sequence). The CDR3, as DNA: TGTGCCAGTAGTAATCGACTAGCGGGCGCGGGTACGCAGTATTTT. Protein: CASSNRLAGAGTQYF.

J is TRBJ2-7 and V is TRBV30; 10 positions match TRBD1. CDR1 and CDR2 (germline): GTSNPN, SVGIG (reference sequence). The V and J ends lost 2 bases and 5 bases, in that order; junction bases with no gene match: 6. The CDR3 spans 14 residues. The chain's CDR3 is CAWSHRQGAHEQYF. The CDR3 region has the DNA TGTGCCTGGAGTCACAGACAGGGGGCGCACGAGCAGTACTTC.

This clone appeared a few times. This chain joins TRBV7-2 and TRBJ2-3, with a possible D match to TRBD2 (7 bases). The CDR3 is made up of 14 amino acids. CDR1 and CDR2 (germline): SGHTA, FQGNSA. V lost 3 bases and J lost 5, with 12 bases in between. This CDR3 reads CASSLGGPGDTQYF. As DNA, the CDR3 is TGTGCCAGCAGCTTGGGGGGGCCGGGAGATACGCAGTATTTT.

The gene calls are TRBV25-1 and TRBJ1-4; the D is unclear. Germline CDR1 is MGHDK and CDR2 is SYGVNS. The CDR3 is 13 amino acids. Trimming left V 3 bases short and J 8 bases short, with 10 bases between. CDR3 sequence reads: CASSEWVGEKLFF. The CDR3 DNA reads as TGTGCCAGCAGTGAGTGGGTCGGGGAAAAACTGTTTTTT. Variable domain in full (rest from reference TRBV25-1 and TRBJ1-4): EADIYQTPRYLVIGTGKKITLECSQTMGHDKMYWYQQDPGMELHLIHYSYGVNSTEKGDLSSESTVSRIRTEHFPLTLESARPSHTSQYLCASSEWVGEKLFFGSGTQLSVL.

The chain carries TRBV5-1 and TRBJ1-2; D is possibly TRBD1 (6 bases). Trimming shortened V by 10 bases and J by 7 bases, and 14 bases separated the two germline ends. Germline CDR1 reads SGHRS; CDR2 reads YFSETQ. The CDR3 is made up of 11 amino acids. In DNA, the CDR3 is TGCGCCTGGGGGCAGGACAGTGGCTACACCTTC. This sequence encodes CAWGQDSGYTF.

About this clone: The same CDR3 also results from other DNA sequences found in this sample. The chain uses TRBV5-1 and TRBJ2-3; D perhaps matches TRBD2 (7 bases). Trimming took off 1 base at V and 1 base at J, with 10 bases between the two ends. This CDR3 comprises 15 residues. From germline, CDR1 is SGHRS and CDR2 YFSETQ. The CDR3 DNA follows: TGCGCCAGCAGCTTGAACGGGGGGCGCACAGATACGCAGTATTTT. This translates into CASSLNGGRTDTQYF. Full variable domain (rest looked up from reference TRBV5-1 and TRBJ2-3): KAGVTQTPRYLIKTRGQQVTLSCSPISGHRSVSWYQQTPGQGLQFLFEYFSETQRNKGNFPGRFSGRQFSNSRSEMNVSTLELGDSALYLCASSLNGGRTDTQYFGPGTRLTVL.

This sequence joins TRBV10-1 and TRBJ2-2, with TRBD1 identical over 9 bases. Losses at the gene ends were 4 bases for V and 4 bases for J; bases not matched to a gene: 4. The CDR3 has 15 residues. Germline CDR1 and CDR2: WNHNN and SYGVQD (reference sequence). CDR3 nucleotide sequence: TGCGCCAGCAGTGCTCCGGACAGGGGCACCGGGGAGCTGTTTTTT. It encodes CASSAPDRGTGELFF.

CDR3 in amino acids: CASRPGLAGGSYEQYF. CDR3 DNA: TGCGCCAGCAGACCCGGGCTAGCGGGAGGCTCCTACGAGCAGTACTTC. The chain employs TRBV5-1 and TRBJ2-7; 11 bases line up with TRBD2. This CDR3 contains 16 residues. Germline CDR1 SGHRS, CDR2 YFSETQ. V lost 5 bases and J lost 0; bases outside the gene matches: 7.

CDR3 sequence: CASSLGQSGGEQFF. The CDR3 region has the DNA TGCGCCAGCAGCTTGGGACAGTCGGGGGGTGAGCAGTTCTTC. The chain uses TRBV5-1 and TRBJ2-1; 7 nucleotides align to TRBD2. Germline V gene lookup returns CDR1 SGHRS and CDR2 YFSETQ. The CDR3 has 14 amino acids. Losses at the gene ends were 0 bases for V and 9 bases for J; bases not matched to a gene: 6.

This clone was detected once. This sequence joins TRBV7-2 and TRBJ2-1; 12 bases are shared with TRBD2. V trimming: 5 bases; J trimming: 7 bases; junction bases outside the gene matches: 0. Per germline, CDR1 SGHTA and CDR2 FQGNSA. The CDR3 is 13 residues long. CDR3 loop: CASSGLAGNEQFF. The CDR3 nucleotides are TGTGCCAGCAGCGGACTAGCGGGGAATGAGCAGTTCTTC.

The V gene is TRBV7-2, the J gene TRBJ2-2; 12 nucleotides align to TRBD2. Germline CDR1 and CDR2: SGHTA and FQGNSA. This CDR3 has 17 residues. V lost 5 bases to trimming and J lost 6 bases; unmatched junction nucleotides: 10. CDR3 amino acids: CASSEGLAGSHPGELFF. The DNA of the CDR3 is TGTGCCAGCAGCGAGGGACTAGCGGGCTCACACCCCGGGGAGCTGTTTTTT.

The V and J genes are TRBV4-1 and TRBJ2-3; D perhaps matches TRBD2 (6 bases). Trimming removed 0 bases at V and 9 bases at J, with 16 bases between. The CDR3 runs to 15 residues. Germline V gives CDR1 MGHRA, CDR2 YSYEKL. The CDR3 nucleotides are TGCGCCAGCAGCCAAGAGGGGACGGTCCGGGGGACGCAGTATTTT. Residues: CASSQEGTVRGTQYF.

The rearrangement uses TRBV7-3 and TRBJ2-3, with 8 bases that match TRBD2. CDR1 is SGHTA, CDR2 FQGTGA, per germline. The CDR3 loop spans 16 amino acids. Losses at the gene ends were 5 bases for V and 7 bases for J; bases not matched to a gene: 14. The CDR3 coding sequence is TGTGCCAGCAGCCAACATCCCGGGACTAGTGGTAATACGCAGTATTTT. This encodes CASSQHPGTSGNTQYF.

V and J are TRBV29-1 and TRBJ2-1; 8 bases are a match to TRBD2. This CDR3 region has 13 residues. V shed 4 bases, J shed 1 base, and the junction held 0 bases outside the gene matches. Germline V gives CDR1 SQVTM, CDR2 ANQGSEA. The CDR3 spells CSVAGGSYNEQFF. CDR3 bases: TGCAGCGTTGCGGGGGGGTCCTACAATGAGCAGTTCTTC.

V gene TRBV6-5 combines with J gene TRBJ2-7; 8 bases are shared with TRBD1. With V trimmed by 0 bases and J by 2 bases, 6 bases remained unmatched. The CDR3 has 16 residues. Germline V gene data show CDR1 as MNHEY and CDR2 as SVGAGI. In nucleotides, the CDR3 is TGTGCCAGCAGTTACTCATTTGAGACAGGGGCCTACGAGCAGTACTTC. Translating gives CASSYSFETGAYEQYF.

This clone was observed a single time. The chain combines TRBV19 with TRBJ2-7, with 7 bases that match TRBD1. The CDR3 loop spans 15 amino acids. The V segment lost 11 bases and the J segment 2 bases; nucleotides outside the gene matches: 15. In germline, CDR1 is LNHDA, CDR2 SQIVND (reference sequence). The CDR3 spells CASPGWWQGAYEQYF. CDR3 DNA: TGTGCCTCCCCGGGTTGGTGGCAGGGGGCCTACGAGCAGTACTTC.

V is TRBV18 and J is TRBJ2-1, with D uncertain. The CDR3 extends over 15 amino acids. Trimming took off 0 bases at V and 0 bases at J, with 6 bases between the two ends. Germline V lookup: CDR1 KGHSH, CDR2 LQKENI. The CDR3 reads CASSPPQASYNEQFF. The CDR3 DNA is TGTGCCAGCTCACCACCCCAGGCCTCCTACAATGAGCAGTTCTTC.